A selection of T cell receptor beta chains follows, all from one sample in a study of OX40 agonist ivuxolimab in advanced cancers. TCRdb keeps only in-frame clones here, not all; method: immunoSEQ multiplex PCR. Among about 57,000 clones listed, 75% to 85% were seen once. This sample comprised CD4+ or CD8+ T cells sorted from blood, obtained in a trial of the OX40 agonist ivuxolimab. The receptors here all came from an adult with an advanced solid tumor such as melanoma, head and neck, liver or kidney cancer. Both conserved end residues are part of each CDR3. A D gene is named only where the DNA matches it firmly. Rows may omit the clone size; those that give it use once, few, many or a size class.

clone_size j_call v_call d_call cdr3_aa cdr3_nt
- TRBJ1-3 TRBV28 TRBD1 CAGRRHPGQGHSGNTIYF TGTGCCGGCCGACGCCATCCGGGACAGGGCCACTCTGGAAACACCATATATTTT
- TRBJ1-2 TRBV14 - CASSQDRTVYGYTF TGTGCCAGCAGCCAAGATAGGACAGTCTATGGCTACACCTTC
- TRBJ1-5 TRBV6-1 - CASRITGPGQPQHF TGTGCCAGCAGGATTACAGGGCCTGGACAGCCCCAGCATTTT
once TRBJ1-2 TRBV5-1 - CASSLERLGNGYTF TGCGCCAGCAGCTTGGAACGACTGGGGAACGGCTACACCTTC
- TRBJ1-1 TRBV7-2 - CASSAGVLTEAFF TGTGCCAGCAGCGCCGGGGTCCTCACTGAAGCTTTCTTT
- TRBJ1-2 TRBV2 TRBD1 CASSEEGAGHGYTF TGTGCCAGCAGTGAGGAGGGGGCGGGGCATGGCTACACCTTC
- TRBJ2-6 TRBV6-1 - CASSVGRGLGANVLTF TGTGCCAGCAGTGTCGGAAGGGGCCTAGGGGCCAACGTCCTGACTTTC
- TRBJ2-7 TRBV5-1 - CASSFPGPFYEQYF TGCGCCAGCAGCTTCCCTGGGCCTTTCTACGAGCAGTACTTC
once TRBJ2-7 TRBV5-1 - CASSLEGITYEQYF TGCGCCAGCAGCTTGGAAGGGATTACCTACGAGCAGTACTTC
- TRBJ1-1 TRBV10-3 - CASGGSGPEAFF TGTGCCTCGGGGGGTAGCGGCCCTGAAGCTTTCTTT
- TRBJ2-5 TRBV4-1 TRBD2 CASSQEPPPSGRSQYF TGCGCCAGCAGCCAAGAACCCCCCCCTAGCGGGAGGTCCCAGTACTTC
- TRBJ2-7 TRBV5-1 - CASSKLQGTSYEQYF TGCGCCAGCAGCAAATTACAGGGTACGTCCTACGAGCAGTACTTC
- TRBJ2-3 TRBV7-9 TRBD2 CASSPPRLAGGQDTQYF TGTGCCAGCAGCCCCCCTCGACTAGCGGGAGGGCAAGATACGCAGTATTTT
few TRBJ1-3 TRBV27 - CASSLSAGRSSGNTIYF TGTGCCAGCAGTTTATCTGCAGGACGAAGCTCTGGAAACACCATATATTTT
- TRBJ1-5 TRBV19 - CASSLSTGLGNQPQHF TGTGCCAGTAGCCTATCGACGGGGCTTGGGAATCAGCCCCAGCATTTT
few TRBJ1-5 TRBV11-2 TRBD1 CASSPTGGGQPQHF TGTGCCAGCAGCCCGACAGGGGGTGGGCAGCCCCAGCATTTT
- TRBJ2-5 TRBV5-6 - CASSLAGPQETQYF TGTGCCAGCAGCTTGGCAGGGCCCCAAGAGACCCAGTACTTC
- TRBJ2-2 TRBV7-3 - CASSPNGGDTGELFF TGTGCCAGCAGCCCTAACGGCGGGGACACCGGGGAGCTGTTTTTT
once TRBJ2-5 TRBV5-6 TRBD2 CASSDPPTSGRAGGTQYF TGTGCCAGCAGCGACCCGCCAACTAGCGGGAGGGCCGGAGGGACCCAGTACTTC
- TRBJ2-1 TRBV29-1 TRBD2 CSVERGTSGNEQFF TGCAGCGTTGAAAGAGGGACTAGCGGGAATGAGCAGTTCTTC
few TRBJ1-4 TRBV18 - CASSPNGRGLFF TGTGCCAGCTCACCGAATGGGAGGGGACTGTTTTTT
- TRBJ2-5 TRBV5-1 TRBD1 CASSLGQGLETQYF TGCGCCAGCAGCTTAGGACAGGGATTGGAGACCCAGTACTTC
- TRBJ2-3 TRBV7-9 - CASSLYLATNTDTQYF TGTGCCAGCAGCTTATATTTAGCGACCAACACAGATACGCAGTATTTT
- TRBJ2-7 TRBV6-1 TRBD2 CASSESGRATSYEQYF TGTGCCAGCAGTGAAAGTGGGAGGGCGACCTCCTACGAGCAGTACTTC
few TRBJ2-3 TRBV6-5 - CATRGPRGFTDTQYF TGTGCCACCCGGGGCCCGAGGGGTTTCACAGATACGCAGTATTTT
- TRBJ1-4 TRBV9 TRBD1 CASSAHLGQGVAESEKLFF TGTGCCAGCAGCGCCCACCTTGGACAGGGGGTGGCGGAGTCTGAAAAACTGTTTTTT
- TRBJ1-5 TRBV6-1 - CASSTRTGNQPQHF TGTGCCAGCAGTACCCGGACAGGCAATCAGCCCCAGCATTTT
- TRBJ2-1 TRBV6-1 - CASSEQGLNNEQFF TGTGCCAGCAGTGAACAGGGGTTAAACAATGAGCAGTTCTTC
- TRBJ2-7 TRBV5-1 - CASSLGGPYEQYF TGCGCCAGCAGCTTGGGCGGGCCCTACGAGCAGTACTTC
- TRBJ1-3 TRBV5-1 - CASSPPSGSGNTIYF TGCGCCAGCAGCCCCCCGAGCGGCTCTGGAAACACCATATATTTT
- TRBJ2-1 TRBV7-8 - CASSPLADLGNEQFF TGTGCCAGCAGCCCCCTCGCCGACTTGGGCAATGAGCAGTTCTTC
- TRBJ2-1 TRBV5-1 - CASSLNVDSRQFF TGCGCCAGCAGCTTGAATGTAGACTCACGGCAGTTCTTC
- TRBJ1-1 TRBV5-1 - CASSLMAANTEAFF TGCGCCAGCAGCTTGATGGCAGCAAACACTGAAGCTTTCTTT
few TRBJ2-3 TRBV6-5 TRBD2 CASSYTPSGRASTQYF TGTGCCAGCAGTTACACGCCTAGCGGGAGGGCGAGTACGCAGTATTTT
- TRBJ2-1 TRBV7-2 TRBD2 CASSLTSGSVNEQFF TGTGCCAGCAGCCTGACTAGCGGGAGCGTCAATGAGCAGTTCTTC
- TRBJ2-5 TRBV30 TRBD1 CAWSGRLQQGVGTQYF TGTGCCTGGAGTGGCAGACTACAACAGGGGGTAGGGACCCAGTACTTC